The clone carrying this TCR beta chain was recorded once. Antigen specificity is unknown. The table came from immunoSEQ multiplex PCR; TCRdb's copy has only in-frame clones and leaves some out. The sample lists 130,000 or so clones, about 80% occurring once. The record originates from a study of cytotoxic CD8 clonotypes in ibrutinib-treated CLL. About the study: Outcomes included roughly 24 partial and 2 complete responses; after median 68 months, roughly 14 stayed remitted and some twelve progressed. Response samples were obtained once patients had received a median roughly 11 months of treatment, range 6 to 36.

The germline V and J ends were trimmed by 4 bases and 2 bases, with 8 bases remaining between them. This CDR3 comprises 14 residues. The V gene's germline CDR1 is LGHNA and CDR2 YNFKEQ. Notes on the study in general: Upon ibrutinib response clonality rose, and upon progression it fell back toward baseline.

The TCR sequence derives from a human donor with chronic lymphocytic leukemia. Material: PBMCs, obtained after 12 months of ibrutinib treatment. The V call is TRBV4-2, the J call TRBJ2-2; no clear D. Here the CDR3 reads CASSLATNTGELFF. CDR3 nucleotide sequence: TGTGCCAGCAGCCTAGCCACAAACACCGGGGAGCTGTTTTTT.